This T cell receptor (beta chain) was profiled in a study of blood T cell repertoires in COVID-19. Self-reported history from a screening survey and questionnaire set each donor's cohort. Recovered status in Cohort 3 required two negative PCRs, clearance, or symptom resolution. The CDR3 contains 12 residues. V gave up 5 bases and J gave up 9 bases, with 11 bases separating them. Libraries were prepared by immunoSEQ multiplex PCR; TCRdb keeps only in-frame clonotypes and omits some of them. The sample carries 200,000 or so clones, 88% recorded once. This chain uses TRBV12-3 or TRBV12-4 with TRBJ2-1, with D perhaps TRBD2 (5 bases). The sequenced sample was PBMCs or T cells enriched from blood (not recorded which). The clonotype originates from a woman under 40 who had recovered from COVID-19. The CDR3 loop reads CASSPGLPEQFF. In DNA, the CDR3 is TGTGCCAGCAGTCCCGGACTTCCTGAGCAGTTCTTC.